The entry that follows covers one T cell receptor (beta chain) sequence. Its antigen is not known. Tagging with unique molecular identifiers was applied to individual cDNA molecules. From the 5' RACE reads, TCRdb called clonotypes with MiXCR, one entry per CDR3 protein. Of about 40,000 distinct CDR3 sequences listed, roughly 4.7% are singletons. Germline values: CDR1 GTSNPN, CDR2 SVGIG (reference sequence). V shed 5 bases and J shed 5 bases, with 15 bases lying between them. This CDR3 is built from 13 residues. This sample was taken from a study of early T cells in non-severe SARS-CoV-2 infection. Study-wide context: It was bulk RNA from unsorted whole blood that was sequenced, and the chains were unpaired. Broader study findings: Anti-spike CD8 responses were favored by VDJdb matching, which missed private and CD4 specificities.

The receptor was isolated from an adult who was a healthcare worker with PCR-confirmed SARS-CoV-2 infection or an uninfected control (not recorded which). Sequencing was performed on whole blood. The chain has TRBV30 and TRBJ2-5; D may be TRBD1 (5 bases). DNA for the CDR3: TGTGCCTGGCAACAGGAAGTAAGCGAGACCCAGTACTTC. It codes for CAWQQEVSETQYF.